These T cell receptor beta chains were read from a single sample in a study of shared clonotypes between healthy human individuals. Sequencing was performed with immunoSEQ multiplex PCR; in TCRdb, only in-frame clones are kept and a portion is missing. The sample records over a million clones, roughly 96% being singletons. Specimen: naive CD4+ T cells sorted from blood. These receptors originate from a man aged 30 to 45 in good health. Each CDR3 is given with its conserved first and last residue. D genes are given only for firm matches. The size of a clone is reported for some rows only, either as once, few or many, or as a class for expanded clones.

V: TRBV9
J: TRBJ1-3
D: -
size: -
DNA: TGTGCCAGCAGCTCTGGAAACACCATATATTTT
CDR3: CASSSGNTIYF

V: TRBV6-4
J: TRBJ2-5
D: TRBD2
size: -
DNA: TGTGCCAGCAAAGTAGCGGGAAGGTTGGAGACCCAGTACTTC
CDR3: CASKVAGRLETQYF

V: TRBV10-3
J: TRBJ1-5
D: -
size: -
DNA: TGTGCCATCAGTGAGTCCAACAGGGATCAGCCCCAGCATTTT
CDR3: CAISESNRDQPQHF

V: TRBV28
J: TRBJ1-5
D: -
size: few
DNA: TGTGCCAGCAATAGCAATCAGCCCCAGCATTTT
CDR3: CASNSNQPQHF

V: TRBV6-1
J: TRBJ2-1
D: -
size: -
DNA: TGTGCCAGCAGTGAGGGCGGGCCGGTCAATGAGCAGTTCTTC
CDR3: CASSEGGPVNEQFF

V: TRBV6-5
J: TRBJ2-2
D: TRBD2
size: -
DNA: TGTGCCAGCAGTCGGAGCGGGGGGAACACCGGGGAGCTGTTTTTT
CDR3: CASSRSGGNTGELFF

V: TRBV11-2
J: TRBJ2-5
D: -
size: -
DNA: TGTGCCAGCAGCTTAGTTCTTCGGGAGACCCAGTACTTC
CDR3: CASSLVLRETQYF

V: TRBV5-6
J: TRBJ2-7
D: -
size: -
DNA: TGTGCCAGCAGCTTGTTTCCCTACGAGCAGTACTTC
CDR3: CASSLFPYEQYF

V: TRBV28
J: TRBJ2-1
D: TRBD1
size: -
DNA: TGTGCCAGCAGTCCCGGACAGGTTTACAATGAGCAGTTCTTC
CDR3: CASSPGQVYNEQFF

V: TRBV6-4
J: TRBJ2-1
D: TRBD2
size: -
DNA: TGTGCCAGCAGTTCGACTAGCGGGGGAAACAATGAGCAGTTCTTC
CDR3: CASSSTSGGNNEQFF

V: TRBV15
J: TRBJ2-2
D: -
size: -
DNA: TGTGCCACCAGCAGAGATCACGGTAACACCGGGGAGCTGTTTTTT
CDR3: CATSRDHGNTGELFF

V: TRBV7-8
J: TRBJ2-7
D: TRBD1
size: -
DNA: TGTGCCAGCAGCCACAGGGGGCGCTTATACGAGCAGTACTTC
CDR3: CASSHRGRLYEQYF

V: TRBV10-3
J: TRBJ2-3
D: TRBD1
size: -
DNA: TGTGCAGTAGGGACAGTGAGCACAGATACGCAGTATTTT
CDR3: CAVGTVSTDTQYF

V: TRBV6-5
J: TRBJ2-5
D: TRBD1
size: -
DNA: TGTGCCAGCAGTTACTCGGGACAGGATAGCCAAGAGACCCAGTACTTC
CDR3: CASSYSGQDSQETQYF

V: TRBV4-1
J: TRBJ2-3
D: -
size: -
DNA: TGCGCCAGCGCGCTTTTAGAGGGAGATACGCAGTATTTT
CDR3: CASALLEGDTQYF

V: TRBV28
J: TRBJ2-7
D: -
size: -
DNA: TGTGCCAGCAGTCTACAGGGCCACGAGCAGTACTTC
CDR3: CASSLQGHEQYF

V: TRBV5-4
J: TRBJ2-2
D: -
size: -
DNA: TGTGCCAGCAGTCGGGACCACACCGGGGAGCTGTTTTTT
CDR3: CASSRDHTGELFF

V: TRBV19
J: TRBJ1-2
D: -
size: -
DNA: TGTGCCAGTAGTATAAGAGTCCTGGATGGCTACACCTTC
CDR3: CASSIRVLDGYTF

V: TRBV19
J: TRBJ2-2
D: TRBD1
size: -
DNA: TGTGCCAGTAGCACTACCCCGGGACAGGGAGGCACCGGGGAGCTGTTTTTT
CDR3: CASSTTPGQGGTGELFF

V: TRBV9
J: TRBJ2-3
D: TRBD2
size: -
DNA: TGTGCCAGCAGCGCCAGCGGGAGGGCCACTAGCACAGATACGCAGTATTTT
CDR3: CASSASGRATSTDTQYF

V: TRBV11-2
J: TRBJ2-1
D: -
size: -
DNA: TGTGCCAGCAGCTTAGAGGGTCTCGACAATGAGCAGTTCTTC
CDR3: CASSLEGLDNEQFF

V: TRBV4-2
J: TRBJ2-1
D: TRBD2
size: -
DNA: TGTGCCAGCAGCCAAGAAAGACTAGCGGGGAATGAGCAGTTCTTC
CDR3: CASSQERLAGNEQFF

V: TRBV10-1
J: TRBJ2-7
D: TRBD1
size: -
DNA: TGCGCCAGCAGGGGGACAGTATGCTACGAGCAGTACTTC
CDR3: CASRGTVCYEQYF

V: TRBV4-3
J: TRBJ2-1
D: TRBD2
size: -
DNA: TGCGCCAGCAGCCAGGGGCTAGCGGGAGTTCAGTCCAATGAGCAGTTCTTC
CDR3: CASSQGLAGVQSNEQFF

V: TRBV27
J: TRBJ1-2
D: -
size: -
DNA: TGTGCCAGCAGTTTTGATGGCCAAGCTAACTATGGCTACACCTTC
CDR3: CASSFDGQANYGYTF

V: TRBV2
J: TRBJ1-1
D: -
size: -
DNA: TGTGCCAGCAGCTACTCTATGAACACTGAAGCTTTCTTT
CDR3: CASSYSMNTEAFF

V: TRBV27
J: TRBJ2-6
D: -
size: -
DNA: TGTGCCAGCAGTTTAGGTTACCAGGGCTCTGGGGCCAACGTCCTGACTTTC
CDR3: CASSLGYQGSGANVLTF

V: TRBV29-1
J: TRBJ2-1
D: TRBD2
size: -
DNA: TGCAGCGCCTCAGGCCCTTCAGCGGGAGTTACTGAGCAGTTCTTC
CDR3: CSASGPSAGVTEQFF

V: TRBV9
J: TRBJ2-7
D: -
size: -
DNA: TGTGCCAGCAGCGTAGCGGGTGAAACCTACGAGCAGTACTTC
CDR3: CASSVAGETYEQYF

V: TRBV27
J: TRBJ2-1
D: TRBD2
size: -
DNA: TGTGCCAGCAGTTTCCCCCCAGCGGGACTCAGGAATGAGCAGTTCTTC
CDR3: CASSFPPAGLRNEQFF

V: TRBV6-1
J: TRBJ1-1
D: -
size: -
DNA: TGTGCCAGCAGTGAACGCCTCCTTTTTGAAGCTTTCTTT
CDR3: CASSERLLFEAFF

V: TRBV27
J: TRBJ2-7
D: TRBD1
size: -
DNA: TGTGCCAGCAGTTTAGGGACAGGGAATAGCTACGAGCAGTACTTC
CDR3: CASSLGTGNSYEQYF

V: TRBV6-5
J: TRBJ1-2
D: TRBD1
size: -
DNA: TGTGCCAGCAGCCAGAGGACAGGGGGCTATGGCTACACCTTC
CDR3: CASSQRTGGYGYTF

V: TRBV5-7
J: TRBJ2-7
D: -
size: -
DNA: TGTGCCAGCAGCCTAGCCTACGAGCAGTACTTC
CDR3: CASSLAYEQYF

V: TRBV4-3
J: TRBJ2-3
D: TRBD2
size: -
DNA: TGCGCCAGCAGCCAGGGCCCTAGCGGAAACACAGATACGCAGTATTTT
CDR3: CASSQGPSGNTDTQYF

V: TRBV5-1
J: TRBJ2-1
D: -
size: -
DNA: TGCGCCAGCAGCTTGTTTGTAAACTCCTACAATGAGCAGTTCTTC
CDR3: CASSLFVNSYNEQFF

V: TRBV5-4
J: TRBJ2-5
D: -
size: -
DNA: TGTGCCAGCAGCGCGGGACATTCCCAAGAGACCCAGTACTTC
CDR3: CASSAGHSQETQYF

V: TRBV10-1
J: TRBJ2-7
D: -
size: -
DNA: TGCGCCAGCAGTGAAATCTTACGCCGCCTGGAAAGCTACGAGCAGTACTTC
CDR3: CASSEILRRLESYEQYF

V: TRBV7-2
J: TRBJ1-5
D: TRBD1
size: once
DNA: TGTGCCAGCAGCCCCTGGACAGGAACTAATCAGCCCCAGCATTTT
CDR3: CASSPWTGTNQPQHF

V: TRBV28
J: TRBJ2-7
D: -
size: -
DNA: TGTGCCAGCAGTTTTCCCGCGACCTACGAGCAGTACTTC
CDR3: CASSFPATYEQYF

V: TRBV19
J: TRBJ2-6
D: -
size: -
DNA: TGTGCCAGTAGTAGTCAATCCTCTGGGGCCAACGTCCTGACTTTC
CDR3: CASSSQSSGANVLTF

V: TRBV5-1
J: TRBJ2-1
D: TRBD2
size: -
DNA: TGCGCCAGCAGCTTGTGGGAGGGGAGGCAATACGGCAATGAGCAGTTCTTC
CDR3: CASSLWEGRQYGNEQFF

V: TRBV29-1
J: TRBJ1-2
D: TRBD1
size: -
DNA: TGCAGCGTGGGGACAGGGGATGGCTACACCTTC
CDR3: CSVGTGDGYTF

V: TRBV28
J: TRBJ1-3
D: -
size: -
DNA: TGTGCCAGCAGTTCCATACCGGAGGGTGTCGAAAACACCATATATTTT
CDR3: CASSSIPEGVENTIYF

V: TRBV19
J: TRBJ2-1
D: -
size: -
DNA: TGTGCCGCACCCGCCTTGGGGGGTGAGCAGTTCTTC
CDR3: CAAPALGGEQFF

V: TRBV5-6
J: TRBJ1-4
D: -
size: -
DNA: TGTGCCAGCAGCGACGGGCGAGAATGGAAAAAACTGTTTTTT
CDR3: CASSDGREWKKLFF

V: TRBV25-1
J: TRBJ2-1
D: TRBD2
size: once
DNA: TGTGCCAGCAGTGAATTAGAGCGGGAGTTGAATGAGCAGTTCTTC
CDR3: CASSELERELNEQFF

V: TRBV19
J: TRBJ2-7
D: -
size: -
DNA: TGTGCCAGTAGTATAGATCTATCGCCGTCGGGCAGACGCTCCTACGAGCAGTACTTC
CDR3: CASSIDLSPSGRRSYEQYF

V: TRBV18
J: TRBJ1-1
D: -
size: -
DNA: TGTGCCAGCTCACCACTTCAGCCGAACACTGAAGCTTTCTTT
CDR3: CASSPLQPNTEAFF

V: TRBV11-2
J: TRBJ2-7
D: TRBD2
size: -
DNA: TGTGCCAGCAGCTTACTGACGGGAGGGGCCTACGAGCAGTACTTC
CDR3: CASSLLTGGAYEQYF

V: TRBV9
J: TRBJ1-1
D: TRBD1
size: -
DNA: TGTGCCAGCAGCGTGAGGACAGGGGGCATCACTGAAGCTTTCTTT
CDR3: CASSVRTGGITEAFF

V: TRBV27
J: TRBJ2-1
D: TRBD2
size: -
DNA: TGTGCCAGCAACTTGGTCGGACTAGCGGGAGGCAGGAGGGGCAATGAGCAGTTCTTC
CDR3: CASNLVGLAGGRRGNEQFF

V: TRBV6-5
J: TRBJ2-1
D: -
size: -
DNA: TGTGCCAGCAGTACTAGCTGGCACTCCTACAATGAGCAGTTCTTC
CDR3: CASSTSWHSYNEQFF

V: TRBV10-2
J: TRBJ1-3
D: -
size: -
DNA: TGCGCCAGCAGTGAGCCGGTTAGCTTACGCAGCTCTGGAAACACCATATATTTT
CDR3: CASSEPVSLRSSGNTIYF

V: TRBV10-3
J: TRBJ2-1
D: TRBD2
size: -
DNA: TGTGCCATCAGCGGGAACCGGGGGGAAGGGAATGAGCAGTTCTTC
CDR3: CAISGNRGEGNEQFF

V: TRBV7-3
J: TRBJ2-5
D: TRBD1
size: -
DNA: TGTGCCAGCAGTTTTGGACAGGGCGCCGACCAAGAGACCCAGTACTTC
CDR3: CASSFGQGADQETQYF